This TCR beta chain appears in the sequencing data of a study of T-cell memory formation after mild COVID-19 (dated by TCRdb to 2020 to 2022). The study in broad terms: TCR sequence clusters from the two donors were largely donor specific. In a couple of donors, T-cell clones that expanded and contracted after mild COVID-19 were followed by sequencing TCRalpha and TCRbeta repertoires longitudinally. The cohort comprised two young, previously healthy adult volunteers, one female and one male.

Ficoll-Paque density gradient centrifugation was the method used to isolate PBMCs. Sequencing used an Illumina NovaSeq 6000. TCRalpha and TCRbeta cDNA libraries were built by 5'RACE with constant-segment primers, adding sample barcodes and unique molecular identifiers. Trizol reagent was used to extract RNA from every sample. Library amplification was performed in two PCR steps, and a second sample barcode and Illumina TruSeq adapters were introduced in the second step. Sequencing of the libraries was done on an Illumina NovaSeq, producing 2 x 150 bp paired-end reads. In the paper's pipeline: Reads were demultiplexed and collapsed into UMI-guided consensus sequences with migec v1.2.7. Using mixcr v2.1.11, the UMI consensuses were aligned to TRA and TRB V and J templates and assembled into clonotypes. Clonotypes were classified as expanded or contracted when called significant by both edgeR and NoisET, with noise models trained on biological replicates. For edgeR calls, the thresholds were a false discovery rate-adjusted p below 0.01 and a log2 fold-change of 1. As an exploratory analysis of dynamics, max-normalized trajectories of the 1000 most abundant clonotypes were examined by PCA with hierarchical clustering. Separately sequenced CD4+ and CD8+ repertoires were used to assign a CD4 or CD8 phenotype to each responding clone. TCRdb trimmed the raw reads at Q25, called clones with MiXCR and kept productive beta chains. Each entry is one CDR3 protein sequence, shown with its most common DNA and genes. These V and J calls derive from TCRdb rather than the authors' analysis. In all, the sample holds a few hundred thousand distinct CDR3 sequences, and around 28% of those were seen once. The ten largest make up roughly 13% of the sample.

Only a few counts were recorded for this clonotype. Its target antigen remains unknown. Nothing much larger sits one base from this clone, and base qualities are not available. At the junction V is shortened by 6 bases and J by 2 bases, with 10 bases in between. The CDR3 spans 13 residues, from the cysteine through the phenylalanine. Only the CDR3 DNA stays, 39 bases, in frame from base 1. CDR1 ENHRY and CDR2 SYGVKD were looked up in the germline V gene. What the study reported, not specific to this receptor: Some responding clones were found in pre-infection memory, which suggests that pre-existing cross-reactive memory T cells took part in the SARS-CoV-2 response. The study covered only a couple of mild cases, and larger cohorts including severe cases with pre-infection samples were considered necessary. From day 15 to 85, contracting clones showed balanced CD4/CD8 phenotypes, whereas a second wave of clones that expanded from day 15 to 37 leaned towards CD4+. Contracting CD4+ clones were found mainly in CM and EM memory subsets, while CD8+ clones were enriched in EMRA. The second-wave clones that peaked on day 37 were not confirmed to be SARS-CoV-2 specific.

Material for sequencing was PBMCs or a T cell subset sorted from them (not recorded which). The rearrangement combines TRBV10-3 with TRBJ1-1; a confident D gene designation cannot be given. The sequence came from an adult woman who had mild COVID-19 (a few samples of this study predate the infection). The sample titles of this study are shuffled in the database, so cell type and time point are left out; the donor was told from shared clones. The CDR3 protein sequence reads: CAIRRLINTEAFF. At the DNA level, the sequence is TGTGCCATCAGACGTCTGATTAACACTGAAGCTTTCTTT.